The sequence of this TCR beta chain was determined in a study of T-cell reconstitution after alpha-beta-depleted transplantation in children (dated by TCRdb to the mid-2010s). With respect to the entire study: Using TCR repertoire profiling, the study followed T-cell immune reconstitution in a quantitative way in children after TCRalphabeta/CD19-depleted allogeneic hematopoietic cell transplantation.

From the cysteine through the phenylalanine, the CDR3 covers 14 amino acids. Only the CDR3 portion is preserved as DNA: 42 bases, with reading frame beginning at the first base. The germline V gene specifies SGHRS as CDR1 and YFSETQ as CDR2. Trimming takes 1 base from V and 8 bases from J, and the germline ends sit 15 bases apart. Details on this clonotype: Its antigen remains undetermined. Within one base of it there is no much larger clone, and no base qualities were kept.

Libraries were made using PCR. Sequencing relied on an Illumina HiSeq 2500. TCR libraries were prepared with molecular barcoding, using unique molecular identifiers to normalize TCRbeta repertoire quantification. TCRdb reprocessed the public reads (quality trimming at Q25 with fastp, clone calling with MiXCR) and kept in-frame beta chains. When rows share a CDR3 protein, they turn into one entry using the most common DNA and genes. Present in this sample are hundreds of thousands of distinct CDR3 sequences, about 31% of which were seen just once. In total, the top ten clones hold approximately 2.3% of the sample.

The rearrangement joined TRBV5-1 to TRBJ1-2; a weak D assignment points to TRBD1 (5 bases agree). Here the sequenced sample was PBMCs from the stem cell graft donor, taken from the stem cell graft. This TCR came from a human donor who donated a stem cell graft to a child with aplastic anemia. The nucleotides read TGCGCCAGCAGCTTGATCGACAGCTCCCTGGGCTACACCTTC. Its amino acids are CASSLIDSSLGYTF.